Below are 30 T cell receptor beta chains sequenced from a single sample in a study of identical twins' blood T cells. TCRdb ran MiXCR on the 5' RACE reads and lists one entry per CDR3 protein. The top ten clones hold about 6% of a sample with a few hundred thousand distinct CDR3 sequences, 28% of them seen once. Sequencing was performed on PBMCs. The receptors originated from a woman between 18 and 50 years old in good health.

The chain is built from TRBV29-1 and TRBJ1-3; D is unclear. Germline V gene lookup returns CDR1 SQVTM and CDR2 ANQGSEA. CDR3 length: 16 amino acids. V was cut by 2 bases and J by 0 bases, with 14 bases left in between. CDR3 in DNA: TGCAGCGTTGAATCGGGATCTCGTCGCTCTGGAAACACCATATATTTT. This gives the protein CSVESGSRRSGNTIYF.

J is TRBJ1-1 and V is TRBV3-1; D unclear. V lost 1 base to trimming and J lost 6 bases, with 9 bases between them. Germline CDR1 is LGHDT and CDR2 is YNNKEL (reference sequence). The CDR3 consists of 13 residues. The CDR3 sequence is CASSQGGIAEAFF. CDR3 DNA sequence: TGTGCCAGCAGCCAAGGAGGGATCGCTGAAGCTTTCTTT. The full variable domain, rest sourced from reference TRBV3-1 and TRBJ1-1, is DTAVSQTPKYLVTQMGNDKSIKCEQNLGHDTMYWYKQDSKKFLKIMFSYNNKELIINETVPNRFSPKSPDKAHLNLHINSLELGDSAVYFCASSQGGIAEAFFGQGTRLTVV.

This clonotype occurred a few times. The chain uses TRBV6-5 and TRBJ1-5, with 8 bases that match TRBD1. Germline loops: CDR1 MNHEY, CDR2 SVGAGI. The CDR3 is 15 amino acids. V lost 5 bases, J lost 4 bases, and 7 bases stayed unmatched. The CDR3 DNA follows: TGTGCCAGCAGTCAAGGCGGGACAGGAAATCAGCCCCAGCATTTT. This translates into CASSQGGTGNQPQHF.

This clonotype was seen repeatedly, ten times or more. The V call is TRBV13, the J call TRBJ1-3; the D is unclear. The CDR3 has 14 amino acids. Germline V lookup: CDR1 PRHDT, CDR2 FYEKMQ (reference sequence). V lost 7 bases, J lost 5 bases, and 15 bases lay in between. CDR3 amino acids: CASTSGDLRNTIYF. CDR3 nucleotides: TGTGCCAGCACCTCCGGAGACCTACGAAACACCATATATTTT.

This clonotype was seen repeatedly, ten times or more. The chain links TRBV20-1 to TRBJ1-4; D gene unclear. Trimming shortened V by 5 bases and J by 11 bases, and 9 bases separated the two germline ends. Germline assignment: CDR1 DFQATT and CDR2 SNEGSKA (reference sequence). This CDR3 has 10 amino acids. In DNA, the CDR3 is TGCAGTGCTTTGTCGGGTAAACTGTTTTTT. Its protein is CSALSGKLFF.

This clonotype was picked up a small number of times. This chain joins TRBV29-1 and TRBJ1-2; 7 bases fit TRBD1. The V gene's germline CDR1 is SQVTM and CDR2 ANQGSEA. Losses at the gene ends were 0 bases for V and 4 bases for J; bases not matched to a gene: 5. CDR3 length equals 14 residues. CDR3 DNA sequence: TGCAGCGTTGAAGATCCCCGGGACAGCTATGGCTACACCTTC. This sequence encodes CSVEDPRDSYGYTF.

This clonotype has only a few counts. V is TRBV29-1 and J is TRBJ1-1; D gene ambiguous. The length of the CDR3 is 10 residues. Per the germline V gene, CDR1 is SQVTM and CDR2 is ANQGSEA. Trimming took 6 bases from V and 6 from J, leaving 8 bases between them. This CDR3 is CSVDGAEAFF. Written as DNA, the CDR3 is TGCAGCGTGGACGGTGCTGAAGCTTTCTTT.

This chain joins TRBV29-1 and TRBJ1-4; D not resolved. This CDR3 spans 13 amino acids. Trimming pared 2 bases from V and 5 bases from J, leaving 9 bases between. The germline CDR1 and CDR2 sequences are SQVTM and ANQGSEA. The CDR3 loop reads CSVELGRNEKLFF. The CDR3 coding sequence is TGCAGCGTTGAACTGGGCAGGAATGAAAAACTGTTTTTT.

The CDR3 spells CALRLTNTEAFF. The CDR3 region has the DNA TGTGCTTTACGGCTCACGAACACTGAAGCTTTCTTT. The rearrangement uses TRBV30 and TRBJ1-1; D not resolved. In germline, CDR1 is GTSNPN, CDR2 SVGIG (reference sequence). CDR3 length equals 12 residues. The whole variable domain, filled in from reference TRBV30 and TRBJ1-1, reads SQTIHQWPATLVQPVGSPLSLECTVEGTSNPNLYWYRQAAGRGLQLLFYSVGIGQISSEVPQNLSASRPQDRQFILSSKKLLLSDSGFYLCALRLTNTEAFFGQGTRLTVV.

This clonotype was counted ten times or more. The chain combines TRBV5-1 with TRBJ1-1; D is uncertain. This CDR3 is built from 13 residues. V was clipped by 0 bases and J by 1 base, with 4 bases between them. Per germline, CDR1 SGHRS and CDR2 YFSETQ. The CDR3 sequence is CASSLAANTEAFF. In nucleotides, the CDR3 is TGCGCCAGCAGCTTGGCCGCGAACACTGAAGCTTTCTTT. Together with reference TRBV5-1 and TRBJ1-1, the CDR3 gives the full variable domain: KAGVTQTPRYLIKTRGQQVTLSCSPISGHRSVSWYQQTPGQGLQFLFEYFSETQRNKGNFPGRFSGRQFSNSRSEMNVSTLELGDSALYLCASSLAANTEAFFGQGTRLTVV.

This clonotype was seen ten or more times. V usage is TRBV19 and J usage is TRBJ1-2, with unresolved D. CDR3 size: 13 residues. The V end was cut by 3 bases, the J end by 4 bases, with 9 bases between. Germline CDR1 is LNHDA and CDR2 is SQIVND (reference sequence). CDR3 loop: CASSISPFYGYTF. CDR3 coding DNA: TGTGCCAGTAGTATCTCACCGTTCTATGGCTACACCTTC. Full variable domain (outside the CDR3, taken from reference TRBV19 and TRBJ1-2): DGGITQSPKYLFRKEGQNVTLSCEQNLNHDAMYWYRQDPGQGLRLIYYSQIVNDFQKGDIAEGYSVSREKKESFPLTVTSAQKNPTAFYLCASSISPFYGYTFGSGTRLTVV.

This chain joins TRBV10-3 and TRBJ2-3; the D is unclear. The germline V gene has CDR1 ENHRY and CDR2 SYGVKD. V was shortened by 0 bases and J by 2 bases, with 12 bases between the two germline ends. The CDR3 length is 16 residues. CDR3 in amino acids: CAISESEVVTTDTQYF. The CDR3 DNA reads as TGTGCCATCAGTGAGTCAGAAGTCGTCACCACAGATACGCAGTATTTT.

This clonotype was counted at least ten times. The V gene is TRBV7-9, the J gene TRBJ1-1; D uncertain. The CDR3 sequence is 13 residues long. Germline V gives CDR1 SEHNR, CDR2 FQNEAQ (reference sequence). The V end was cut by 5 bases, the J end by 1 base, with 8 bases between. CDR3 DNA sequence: TGTGCCAGCAGCCTCCGACAGAACACTGAAGCTTTCTTT. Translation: CASSLRQNTEAFF.

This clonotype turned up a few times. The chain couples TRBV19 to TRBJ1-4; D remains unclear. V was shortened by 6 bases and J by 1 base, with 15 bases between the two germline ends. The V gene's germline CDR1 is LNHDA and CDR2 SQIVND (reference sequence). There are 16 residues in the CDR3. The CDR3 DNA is TGTGCCAGTAGCTCCTCTCGTCTACAAACTAATGAAAAACTGTTTTTT. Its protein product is CASSSSRLQTNEKLFF.

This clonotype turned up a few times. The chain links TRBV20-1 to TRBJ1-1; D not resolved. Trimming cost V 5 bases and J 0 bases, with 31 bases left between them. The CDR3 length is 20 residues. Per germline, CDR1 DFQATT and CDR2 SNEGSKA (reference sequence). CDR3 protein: CSAGEEHLSGWGYMNTEAFF. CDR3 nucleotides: TGCAGTGCTGGGGAAGAGCACTTGTCGGGTTGGGGATACATGAACACTGAAGCTTTCTTT.

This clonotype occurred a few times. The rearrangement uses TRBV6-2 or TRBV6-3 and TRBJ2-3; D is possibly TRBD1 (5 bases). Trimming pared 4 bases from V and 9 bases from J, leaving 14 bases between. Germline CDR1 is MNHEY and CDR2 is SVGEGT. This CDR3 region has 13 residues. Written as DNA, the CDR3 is TGTGCCAGCAGTTCCAGTCCCAGGGCAACGCAGTATTTT. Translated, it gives CASSSSPRATQYF.

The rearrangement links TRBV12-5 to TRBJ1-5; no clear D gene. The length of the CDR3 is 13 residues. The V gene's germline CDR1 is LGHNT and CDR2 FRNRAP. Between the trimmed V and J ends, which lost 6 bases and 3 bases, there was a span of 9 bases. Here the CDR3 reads CASGPSFNQPQHF. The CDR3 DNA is TGTGCTAGTGGCCCTTCCTTCAATCAGCCCCAGCATTTT. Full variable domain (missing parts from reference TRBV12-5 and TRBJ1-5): DARVTQTPRHKVTEMGQEVTMRCQPILGHNTVFWYRQTMMQGLELLAYFRNRAPLDDSGMPKDRFSAEMPDATLATLKIQPSEPRDSAVYFCASGPSFNQPQHFGDGTRLSIL.

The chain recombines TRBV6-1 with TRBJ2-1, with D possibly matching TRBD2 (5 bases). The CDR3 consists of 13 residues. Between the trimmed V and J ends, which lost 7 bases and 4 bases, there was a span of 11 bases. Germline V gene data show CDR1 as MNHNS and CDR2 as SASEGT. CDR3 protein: CASTGLDYNEQFF. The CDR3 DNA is TGTGCCAGCACCGGACTGGATTACAATGAGCAGTTCTTC.

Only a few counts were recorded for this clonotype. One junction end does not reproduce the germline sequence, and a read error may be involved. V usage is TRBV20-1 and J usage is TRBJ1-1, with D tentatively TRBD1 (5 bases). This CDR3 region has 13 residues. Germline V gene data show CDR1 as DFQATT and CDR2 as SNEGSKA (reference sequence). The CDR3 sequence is CSASGGVNTEVFF. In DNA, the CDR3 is TGCAGTGCTAGCGGAGGGGTGAACACTGAAGTTTTCTTT.

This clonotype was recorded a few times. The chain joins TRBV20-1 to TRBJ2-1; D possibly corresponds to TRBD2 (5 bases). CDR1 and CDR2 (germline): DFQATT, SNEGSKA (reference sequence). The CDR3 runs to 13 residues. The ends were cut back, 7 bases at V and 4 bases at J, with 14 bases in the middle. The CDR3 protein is CSGFPEAYNEQFF. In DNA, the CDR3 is TGCAGTGGGTTTCCGGAGGCTTACAATGAGCAGTTCTTC.

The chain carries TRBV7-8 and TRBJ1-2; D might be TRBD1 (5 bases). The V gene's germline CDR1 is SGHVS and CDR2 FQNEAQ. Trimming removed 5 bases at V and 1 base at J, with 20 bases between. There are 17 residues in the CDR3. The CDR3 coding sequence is TGTGCCAGCAGCAACTTGCGCCGGGACGGAGATAACTATGGCTACACCTTC. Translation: CASSNLRRDGDNYGYTF.

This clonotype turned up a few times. The CDR3 region is CSAIEEFDYGYTF. For the CDR3, the DNA is TGCAGTGCTATAGAGGAATTTGACTATGGCTACACCTTC. This rearrangement joins TRBV20-1 to TRBJ1-2; D is unclear. V lost 4 bases and J lost 3, with 12 bases in between. Per the germline V gene, CDR1 is DFQATT and CDR2 is SNEGSKA (reference sequence). CDR3 size: 13 residues.

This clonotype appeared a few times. CDR3 protein: CASSTDLGTEAFF. The CDR3 nucleotides are TGTGCCAGCTCAACGGATCTGGGCACTGAAGCTTTCTTT. The chain couples TRBV2 to TRBJ1-1; no reliable D call. Trimming pared 8 bases from V and 4 bases from J, leaving 14 bases between. The CDR3 totals 13 residues. Germline assignment: CDR1 SNHLY and CDR2 FYNNEI.

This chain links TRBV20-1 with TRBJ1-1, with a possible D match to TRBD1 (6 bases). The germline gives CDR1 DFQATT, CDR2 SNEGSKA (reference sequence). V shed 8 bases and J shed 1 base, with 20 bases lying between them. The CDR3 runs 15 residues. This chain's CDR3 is CSTPFGQTQNTEAFF. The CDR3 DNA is TGCAGTACTCCCTTTGGACAGACACAGAACACTGAAGCTTTCTTT.

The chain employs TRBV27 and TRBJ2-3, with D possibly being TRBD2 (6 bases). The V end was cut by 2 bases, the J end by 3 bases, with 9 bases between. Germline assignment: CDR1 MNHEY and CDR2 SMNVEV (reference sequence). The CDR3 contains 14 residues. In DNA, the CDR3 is TGTGCCAGCAGTTTACAGGGAGGTACAGATACGCAGTATTTT. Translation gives CASSLQGGTDTQYF.

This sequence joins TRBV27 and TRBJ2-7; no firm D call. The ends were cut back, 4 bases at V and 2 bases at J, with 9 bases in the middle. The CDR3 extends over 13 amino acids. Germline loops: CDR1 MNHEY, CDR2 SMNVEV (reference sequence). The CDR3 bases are TGTGCCAGCAGTTCCCAAAATACCTACGAGCAGTACTTC. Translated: CASSSQNTYEQYF.

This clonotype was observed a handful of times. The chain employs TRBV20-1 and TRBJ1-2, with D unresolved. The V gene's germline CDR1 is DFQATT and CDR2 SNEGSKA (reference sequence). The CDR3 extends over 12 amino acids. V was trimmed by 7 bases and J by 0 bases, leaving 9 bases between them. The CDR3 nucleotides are TGCAGTGGGTTGGCAGCTAACTATGGCTACACCTTC. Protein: CSGLAANYGYTF.

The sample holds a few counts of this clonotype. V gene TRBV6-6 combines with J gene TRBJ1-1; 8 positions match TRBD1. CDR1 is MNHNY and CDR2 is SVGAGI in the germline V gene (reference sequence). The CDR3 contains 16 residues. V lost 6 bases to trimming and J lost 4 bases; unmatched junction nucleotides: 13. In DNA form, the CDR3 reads TGTGCCAGCAGAACGGACAGGGTTTGGGTGAGCACTGAAGCTTTCTTT. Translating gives CASRTDRVWVSTEAFF.

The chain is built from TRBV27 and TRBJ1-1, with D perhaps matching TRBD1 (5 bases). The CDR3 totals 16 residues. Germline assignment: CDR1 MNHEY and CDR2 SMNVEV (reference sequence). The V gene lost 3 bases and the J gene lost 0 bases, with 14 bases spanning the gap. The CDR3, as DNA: TGTGCCAGCAGTTTTCTCGGGGGAGGCATGAACACTGAAGCTTTCTTT. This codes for CASSFLGGGMNTEAFF.

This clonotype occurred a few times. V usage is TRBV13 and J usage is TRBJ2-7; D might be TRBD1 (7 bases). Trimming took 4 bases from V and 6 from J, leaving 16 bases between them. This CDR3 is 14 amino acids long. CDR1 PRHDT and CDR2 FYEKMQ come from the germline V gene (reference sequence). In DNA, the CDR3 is TGTGCCAGCAGCTCCCGGGAGAGGGGGCCCGAGCAGTACTTC. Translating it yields CASSSRERGPEQYF.